Following are 7 T cell receptor beta chains from one sample sequenced in a study of PD-1 blockade in classical Hodgkin lymphoma. Sequencing used immunoSEQ multiplex PCR; TCRdb keeps in-frame clones, though not all of them. Of approximately 90,000 clones in the sample, 65% to 85% were seen once. Time point given: cycle 4 day 1 (C4D1), after six to seven weeks of nivolumab. Every patient experienced relapse after autologous stem cell transplantation, and brentuximab vedotin exposure varied. The specimen was peripheral blood mononuclear cells (PBMCs), collected before the fourth cycle of nivolumab. These receptors came from a human donor with classical Hodgkin lymphoma.

J is TRBJ1-4 and V is TRBV30; D possibly corresponds to TRBD1 (5 bases). This CDR3 has 12 residues. Germline V gives CDR1 GTSNPN, CDR2 SVGIG (reference sequence). The germline V and J ends were trimmed by 8 bases and 8 bases, with 15 bases remaining between them. The CDR3 coding sequence is TGTGCCGCGGGACCTTCGGGGGAAAAACTGTTTTTT. Amino acids: CAAGPSGEKLFF.

This chain joins TRBV6-4 and TRBJ2-2, with D possibly matching TRBD2 (5 bases). The CDR3 totals 15 residues. Germline CDR1 is MRHNA and CDR2 is SNTAGT. V was clipped by 5 bases and J by 4 bases, with 14 bases between them. Here the CDR3 DNA reads TGTGCCAGCAGTTCTGCTGTTCGGGGCACCGGGGAGCTGTTTTTT. Protein sequence: CASSSAVRGTGELFF.

The table lists this clone with a few counts. This chain connects TRBV10-2 to TRBJ1-2; D is unresolved. The length of the CDR3 is 14 residues. V lost 2 bases and J lost 4, with 11 bases in between. Germline CDR1 reads WSHSY; CDR2 reads SAAADI. Here the CDR3 DNA reads TGCGCCAGCAGTGAGGCTCCAGAGGTCTATGGCTACACCTTC. The encoded protein is CASSEAPEVYGYTF.

The chain recombines TRBV5-4 with TRBJ2-3; 11 bases line up with TRBD2. V trimming: 4 bases; J trimming: 5 bases; junction bases outside the gene matches: 12. This CDR3 comprises 17 residues. The V gene's germline CDR1 is SGHNT and CDR2 YYREEE (reference sequence). The CDR3 DNA reads TGTGCCAGCAGCCGAGCGGTGGTAGCGGGAGGGAAAGATACGCAGTATTTT. Translating it yields CASSRAVVAGGKDTQYF.

J is TRBJ1-5 and V is TRBV4-1; D call uncertain. The germline CDR1 and CDR2 sequences are MGHRA and YSYEKL. CDR3 length equals 15 residues. The V gene lost 0 bases and the J gene lost 0 bases, with 6 bases spanning the gap. The CDR3 bases are TGCGCCAGCAGCCAAGATCGGGTTAGCAATCAGCCCCAGCATTTT. Protein: CASSQDRVSNQPQHF.

This chain connects TRBV6-5 to TRBJ1-1; D is possibly TRBD1 (5 bases). Trimming stripped 2 bases from V and 2 bases from J, with 9 bases between. The CDR3 consists of 14 residues. Germline CDR1 reads MNHEY; CDR2 reads SVGAGI. The CDR3 DNA is TGTGCCAGCAGTTACCCGGGGCTCAACACTGAAGCTTTCTTT. Translated: CASSYPGLNTEAFF.

This clone was observed a few times. This sequence joins TRBV28 and TRBJ2-2, with TRBD2 identical over 9 bases. From germline, CDR1 is MDHEN and CDR2 SYDVKM. The CDR3 spans 19 residues. Germline trimming cut 2 bases from V and 1 base from J; bases unmatched to any gene: 11. The CDR3 spells CASSLRARGAGGNTGELFF. In nucleotides, the CDR3 is TGTGCCAGCAGTTTAAGGGCCCGGGGAGCGGGAGGGAACACCGGGGAGCTGTTTTTT.